The rows below give T cell receptor beta chains drawn from one sample of a study of blood T cell repertoires in COVID-19. Repertoires were generated with immunoSEQ multiplex PCR, while TCRdb's copy carries only in-frame clones and drops some. The table lists more than 60,000 clones, around nine tenths of them singletons. The specimen was peripheral blood. These receptors originate from a man aged 80 or over with COVID-19, enrolled during active disease. Both conserved end residues are part of each CDR3. Fields, in order: CDR3 length, clone size, D gene, J gene, V gene, CDR3 protein, CDR3 DNA. The D gene is left open where the match is weak. Rows may omit the clone size; those that give it use once, few, many or a size class.

>12|-|TRBD1|TRBJ2-7|TRBV11-1
CASSPRTGEQYF
TGTGCCAGCAGTCCTAGGACAGGCGAGCAGTACTTC
>15|-|TRBD2|TRBJ2-5|TRBV3-1/TRBV3-2
CASSHPRTSGETQYF
TGTGCCAGCAGCCACCCACGGACTAGCGGGGAGACCCAGTACTTC
>14|-|-|TRBJ2-1|TRBV20-1
CSASIRGANNEQFF
TGCAGTGCTAGTATACGGGGGGCAAACAATGAGCAGTTCTTC
>16|-|TRBD1|TRBJ1-6|TRBV3-1/TRBV3-2
CASSQEGQGGNSPLHF
TGTGCCAGCAGCCAAGAGGGACAGGGGGGGAATTCACCCCTCCACTTT
>15|-|TRBD2|TRBJ2-5|TRBV6-5
CASSSSFGGEETQYF
TGTGCCAGCAGCTCCTCCTTCGGGGGGGAAGAGACCCAGTACTTC
>17|-|-|TRBJ2-6|TRBV28
CASSLWTGVSGANVLTF
TGTGCCAGCAGTTTATGGACAGGAGTCTCTGGGGCCAACGTCCTGACTTTC
>18|-|-|TRBJ2-7|TRBV21-1
CASSPQGTGGCNSYEQYF
TGTGCCAGCAGCCCTCAGGGGACAGGGGGCTGTAATTCCTACGAGCAGTACTTC
>12|-|-|TRBJ1-4|TRBV11-2
CASSPPLQKLFF
TGTGCCAGCAGCCCCCCCCTCCAAAAACTGTTTTTT
>14|-|TRBD1|TRBJ2-4|TRBV27
CASRPGQGTDIQYF
TGTGCCAGCAGGCCGGGACAGGGGACGGACATTCAGTACTTC
>14|-|TRBD2|TRBJ2-1|TRBV28
CASSSLSGGDEQFF
TGTGCCAGCAGTTCCCTAAGCGGGGGGGATGAGCAGTTCTTC
>15|-|-|TRBJ1-2|TRBV7-2
CASRVRDRRNYGYTF
TGTGCCAGCAGAGTCCGCGACAGGCGAAACTATGGCTACACCTTC
>18|-|TRBD2|TRBJ2-5|TRBV9
CASSVGLAGAGPQETQYF
TGTGCCAGCAGCGTAGGGCTAGCGGGGGCAGGACCCCAAGAGACCCAGTACTTC
>13|-|-|TRBJ2-7|TRBV29-1
CSAEGTGLYEQYF
TGCAGCGCCGAGGGGACGGGACTCTACGAGCAGTACTTC
>16|-|-|TRBJ2-1|TRBV2
CASTRGPGLSYNEQFF
TGTGCCAGCACCCGCGGCCCGGGACTTTCCTACAATGAGCAGTTCTTC
>16|-|-|TRBJ1-1|TRBV7-2
CASSPKGGWGNTEAFF
TGTGCCAGCAGCCCCAAGGGGGGGTGGGGGAACACTGAAGCTTTCTTT
>15|few|-|TRBJ2-3|TRBV6-6
CASSYSSSSADTQYF
TGTGCCAGCAGTTACTCGAGCAGTAGCGCAGATACGCAGTATTTT
>18|few|TRBD2|TRBJ2-3|TRBV3-1/TRBV3-2
CASRDGTSGGPSTDTQYF
TGTGCCAGCAGGGACGGGACTAGCGGGGGGCCTAGCACAGATACGCAGTATTTT
>14|-|-|TRBJ1-5|TRBV11-2
CASSLFGGNQPQHF
TGTGCCAGCAGCTTATTCGGAGGAAATCAGCCCCAGCATTTT
>16|-|-|TRBJ2-1|TRBV5-1
CASSPISGNSYNEQFF
TGCGCCAGCAGCCCTATATCAGGGAATTCCTACAATGAGCAGTTCTTC
>15|once|TRBD1|TRBJ2-1|TRBV7-6
CASSSGTGAYNEQFF
TGTGCCAGCAGCTCCGGGACAGGGGCATACAATGAGCAGTTCTTC
>13|-|-|TRBJ1-3|TRBV5-4
CASSPVSGNTIYF
TGTGCCAGCAGTCCCGTCTCTGGAAACACCATATATTTT
>13|-|-|TRBJ2-7|TRBV5-4
CASSFPGRNEQYF
TGTGCCAGCAGCTTCCCAGGGAGGAACGAGCAGTACTTC
>15|-|TRBD1|TRBJ2-3|TRBV7-9
CASSPGQGETDTQYF
TGTGCCAGCAGCCCTGGACAGGGGGAAACAGATACGCAGTATTTT
>13|few|-|TRBJ1-2|TRBV6-1
CASSESGRGGYTF
TGTGCCAGCAGTGAATCCGGAAGGGGTGGCTACACCTTC
>16|few|-|TRBJ1-2|TRBV6-2/TRBV6-3
CASSYGQTVINYGYTF
TGTGCCAGCAGTTACGGGCAGACAGTGATTAACTATGGCTACACCTTC
>15|-|-|TRBJ2-7|TRBV9
CASSVGSGISYEQYF
TGTGCCAGCAGCGTGGGTAGCGGAATCTCCTACGAGCAGTACTTC
>13|-|-|TRBJ1-1|TRBV19
CASGGAVNTEAFF
TGTGCCTCCGGGGGGGCCGTGAACACTGAAGCTTTCTTT
>17|-|-|TRBJ1-3|TRBV11-3
CASSSGGTDSSGNTIYF
TGTGCCAGCAGCTCGGGGGGGACGGATAGCTCTGGAAACACCATATATTTT
>13|-|-|TRBJ1-1|TRBV5-1
CASSIQVNTEAFF
TGCGCCAGCAGCATACAGGTGAACACTGAAGCTTTCTTT
>17|-|-|TRBJ1-3|TRBV9
CASSVDLQGSSGNTIYF
TGTGCCAGCAGCGTAGACTTACAGGGAAGCTCTGGAAACACCATATATTTT
>18|-|TRBD2|TRBJ2-3|TRBV28
CASSLYPAAGTGTDTQYF
TGTGCCAGCAGTTTATATCCCGCAGCGGGGACTGGCACAGATACGCAGTATTTT
>14|-|-|TRBJ1-2|TRBV5-6
CASSLLGEVDGYTF
TGTGCCAGCAGCTTACTCGGGGAGGTTGATGGCTACACCTTC
>13|-|-|TRBJ2-3|TRBV10-3
CAISELRSDTQYF
TGTGCCATCAGTGAGTTGAGGTCAGATACGCAGTATTTT
>11|-|-|TRBJ1-2|TRBV20-1
CSVIPNYGYTF
TGCAGTGTTATCCCTAACTATGGCTACACCTTC
>13|-|-|TRBJ2-5|TRBV3-1/TRBV3-2
CASSKRDRETQYF
TGTGCCAGCAGCAAGCGGGACAGGGAGACCCAGTACTTC
>14|once|-|TRBJ1-1|TRBV7-3
CASSVRGGNTEAFF
TGTGCCAGCAGCGTCAGGGGTGGCAACACTGAAGCTTTCTTT
>14|-|TRBD2|TRBJ2-3|TRBV5-1
CASRTSGGANTQYF
TGCGCCAGCAGAACTAGCGGGGGGGCAAATACGCAGTATTTT
>13|-|-|TRBJ1-5|TRBV7-3
CASSVSSNQPQHF
TGTGCCAGCAGCGTCAGTAGCAATCAGCCCCAGCATTTT
>14|-|-|TRBJ1-5|TRBV18
CASSPPEGPAAQHF
TGTGCCAGCTCACCACCGGAGGGGCCGGCGGCCCAGCATTTT
>13|once|-|TRBJ1-3|TRBV18
CASSPSVVDTIYF
TGTGCCAGCTCACCATCAGTGGTGGACACCATATATTTT
>14|-|TRBD1|TRBJ1-5|TRBV28
CASRDRGDHQPQHF
TGTGCCAGCCGGGACAGAGGGGATCATCAGCCCCAGCATTTT
>15|once|-|TRBJ1-4|TRBV7-2
CASSSQGQLAEKLFF
TGTGCCAGCAGTTCCCAGGGGCAGCTGGCTGAAAAACTGTTTTTT
>14|once|TRBD1|TRBJ1-2|TRBV18
CASSQETGDYGYTF
TGTGCCAGCTCGCAAGAGACAGGGGACTATGGCTACACCTTC
>18|once|TRBD2|TRBJ2-3|TRBV5-1
CASSLGAGGHSSTDTQYF
TGCGCCAGCAGCTTAGGAGCGGGGGGCCACTCTAGCACAGATACGCAGTATTTT
>13|-|-|TRBJ2-1|TRBV11-1
CASSSSGWNEQFF
TGTGCCAGCAGCTCCTCAGGGTGGAATGAGCAGTTCTTC
>12|-|TRBD1|TRBJ1-5|TRBV6-1
CASGTGNQPQHF
TGTGCCAGCGGGACAGGCAATCAGCCCCAGCATTTT
>15|-|-|TRBJ1-2|TRBV28
CASSRNGPVVYGYTF
TGTGCCAGCAGTCGCAATGGGCCCGTGGTCTATGGCTACACCTTC
>12|-|-|TRBJ2-5|TRBV6-2/TRBV6-3
CASSYSRETQYF
TGTGCCAGCAGTTACTCGAGAGAGACCCAGTACTTC
>16|few|-|TRBJ1-1|TRBV5-5
CASSLGPGHENTEAFF
TGTGCCAGCAGCTTGGGTCCGGGACACGAGAACACTGAAGCTTTCTTT
>15|-|-|TRBJ2-4|TRBV9
CASSGAGLAKNIQYF
TGTGCCAGCAGCGGGGCAGGCCTAGCCAAAAACATTCAGTACTTC
>14|-|TRBD2|TRBJ2-7|TRBV20-1
CSASAGGGAYEQYF
TGCAGTGCTAGTGCTGGCGGGGGGGCATACGAGCAGTACTTC
>15|-|-|TRBJ1-2|TRBV5-1
CASSLAAGVNYGYTF
TGCGCCAGCAGCTTGGCCGCAGGGGTTAACTATGGCTACACCTTC
>15|few|TRBD2|TRBJ2-5|TRBV24-1
CATSDWGGFQETQYF
TGTGCCACCAGTGATTGGGGGGGTTTCCAAGAGACCCAGTACTTC
>15|once|-|TRBJ1-2|TRBV28
CASTIQEGLNYGYTF
TGTGCCAGCACCATACAGGAGGGATTAAACTATGGCTACACCTTC
>15|-|TRBD1|TRBJ1-2|TRBV7-2
CASSLAGQGAGGYTF
TGTGCCAGCAGCTTAGCGGGGCAGGGGGCAGGGGGCTACACCTTC
>13|-|TRBD1|TRBJ2-7|TRBV10-3
CAATGAESYEQYF
TGTGCCGCTACAGGGGCCGAGTCCTACGAGCAGTACTTC
>15|-|TRBD2|TRBJ2-7|TRBV4-1
CASSPTLTSAYEQYF
TGCGCCAGCAGCCCAACTCTGACTAGCGCCTACGAGCAGTACTTC
>17|-|TRBD1|TRBJ2-3|TRBV10-3
CAIRGQAMLTSTDTQYF
TGTGCCATCAGGGGACAGGCGATGTTAACTAGCACAGATACGCAGTATTTT
>15|once|TRBD1|TRBJ1-2|TRBV5-4
CASSLGTGQYYGYTF
TGTGCCAGCAGCTTGGGGACAGGGCAATACTATGGCTACACCTTC